This TCR beta chain originates from a study of cytomegalovirus exposure and HLA in healthy donors. Points from the study as a whole: Further analysis was carried out later, and it showed several of the most significant clusters appearing linked to common viral pathogens. Other equally common chains were less clonally expanded than HLA-associated TCR beta chains, a later analysis showed. Being indistinguishable, some V segments were excluded, TRBV6-2 and TRBV6-3 among them. In a later analysis, specific HLA alleles were associated with around 17,000 TCR beta sequences at a 0.05 false discovery rate.

CDR1 SGHTA and CDR2 FQGNSA come from the germline V gene. V was trimmed by 5 bases and J by 7 bases, leaving 18 bases between them. The CDR3 loop spans 15 amino acids. As concerns this clone: Its target is not known.

PCR primers comprised 60 Vbeta and 13 Jbeta primers. The data were produced by immunoSEQ multiplex PCR, yet TCRdb's version contains in-frame clones alone and is incomplete. In the table there are more than 85,000 clones, 77% of which are singletons. Specimen: PBMCs. The chain is built from TRBV7-2 and TRBJ1-3; TRBD1 might be the D (5 bases). This sequence was found in a woman between 40 and 50 years old in good health and CMV-seropositive. The CDR3 reads CASSLNVGAVNTIYF. The CDR3 DNA is TGTGCCAGCAGCCTGAACGTTGGGGCCGTGAACACCATATATTTT. Full variable domain (remainder filled in from reference TRBV7-2 and TRBJ1-3): GAGVSQSPSNKVTEKGKDVELRCDPISGHTALYWYRQSLGQGLEFLIYFQGNSAPDKSGLPSDRFSAERTGGSVSTLTIQRTQQEDSAVYLCASSLNVGAVNTIYFGEGSWLTVV.